A single TCR beta chain is shown here with its context. Vbeta (60) and Jbeta (13) primers were used in the PCR. Sequencing used immunoSEQ multiplex PCR; TCRdb keeps in-frame clones, though not all of them. Found here are 150,000 to 200,000 clones, roughly 70% of them singletons; the top ten hold approximately 1.8%. These data are taken from a study of cytomegalovirus exposure and HLA in healthy donors. The junction had 12 bases not matched to a gene; V was cut back by 2 bases and J by 7 bases. Germline-derived CDR1 and CDR2 are LGHNA and YSLEER. The CDR3 sequence is 16 residues long. The gene calls are TRBV4-3 and TRBJ1-2, with 8 bases that match TRBD1. The receptor comes from a woman between 25 and 40 years old in good health and CMV-seronegative. Input material: PBMCs. CDR3 DNA: TGCGCCAGCAGCCAATATAGGGCAGGGGGCGCGAGTGGCTACACCTTC. Protein: CASSQYRAGGASGYTF.